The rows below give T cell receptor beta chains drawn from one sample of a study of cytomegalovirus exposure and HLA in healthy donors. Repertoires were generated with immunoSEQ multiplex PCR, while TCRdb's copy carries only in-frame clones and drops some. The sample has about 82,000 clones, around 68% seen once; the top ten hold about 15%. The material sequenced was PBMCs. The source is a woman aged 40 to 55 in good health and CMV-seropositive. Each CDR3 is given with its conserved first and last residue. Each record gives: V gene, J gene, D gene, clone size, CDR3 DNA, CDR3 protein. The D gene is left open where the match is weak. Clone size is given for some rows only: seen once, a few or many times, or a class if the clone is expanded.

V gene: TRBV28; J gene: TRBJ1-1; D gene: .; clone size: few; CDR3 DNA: TGTGCCAGCAGTTTATCGACTGAAGCTTTCTTT; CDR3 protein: CASSLSTEAFF
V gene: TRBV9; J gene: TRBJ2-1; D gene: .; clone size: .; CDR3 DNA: TGTGCCAGCAGCGTGGAGGGGGGGGCATACAATGAGCAGTTCTTC; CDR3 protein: CASSVEGGAYNEQFF
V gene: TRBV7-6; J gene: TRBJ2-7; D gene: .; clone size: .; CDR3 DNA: TGTGCCAGCAGCTTAGACGGGGGGCACTACTACGAGCAGTACTTC; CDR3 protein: CASSLDGGHYYEQYF
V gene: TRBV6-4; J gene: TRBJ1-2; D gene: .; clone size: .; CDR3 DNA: TGTGCCAGCAGTCCTTCGGAGGGACGAGGCTACACCTTC; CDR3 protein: CASSPSEGRGYTF
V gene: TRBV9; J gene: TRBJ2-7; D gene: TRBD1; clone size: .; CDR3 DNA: TGTGCCAGCAGCCCAGGGGGTAGCGCGGGCTACGAGCAGTACTTC; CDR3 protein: CASSPGGSAGYEQYF
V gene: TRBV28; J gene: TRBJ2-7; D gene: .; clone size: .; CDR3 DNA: TGTGCCAGCAGTTTCAATCACGGCTACGAGCAGTACTTC; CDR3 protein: CASSFNHGYEQYF
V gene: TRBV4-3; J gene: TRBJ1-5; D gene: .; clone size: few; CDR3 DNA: TGCGCCAGCAGCCAAGAAGGACAACCCCATCAGCCCCAGCATTTT; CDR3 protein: CASSQEGQPHQPQHF
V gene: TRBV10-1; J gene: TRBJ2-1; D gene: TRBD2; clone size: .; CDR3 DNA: TGCGCCAGCAGTGAACAGCGGGAGTGGAATGAGCAGTTCTTC; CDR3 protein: CASSEQREWNEQFF
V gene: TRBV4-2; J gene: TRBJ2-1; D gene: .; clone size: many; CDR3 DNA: TGTGCCAGCAGCCAATTTTTCGGAGGCTCCTCCTACAATGAGCAGTTCTTC; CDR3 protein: CASSQFFGGSSYNEQFF
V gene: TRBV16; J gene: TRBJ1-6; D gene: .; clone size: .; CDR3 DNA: TGTGCCAGCAGCGAATCCCACGGGGGTGGAGCGTCACCCCTCCACTTT; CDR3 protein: CASSESHGGGASPLHF
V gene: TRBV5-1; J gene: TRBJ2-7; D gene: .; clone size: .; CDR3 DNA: TGCGCCAGCAGCTCACTTTCCTACGAGCAGTACTTC; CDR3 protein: CASSSLSYEQYF
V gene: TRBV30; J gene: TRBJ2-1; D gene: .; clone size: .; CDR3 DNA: TGTGTCTGGAGAAGGGACTCCAGAGAGCAGTTCTTC; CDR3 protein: CVWRRDSREQFF
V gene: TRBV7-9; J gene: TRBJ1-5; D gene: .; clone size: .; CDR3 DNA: TGTGCCAGCAGCCGACAGCCCAATCAGCCCCAGCATTTT; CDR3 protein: CASSRQPNQPQHF
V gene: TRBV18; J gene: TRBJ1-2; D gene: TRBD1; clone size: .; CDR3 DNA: TGTGCCAGCTCACCCCCGGGACAGGGCGGGGGCTACACCTTC; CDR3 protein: CASSPPGQGGGYTF
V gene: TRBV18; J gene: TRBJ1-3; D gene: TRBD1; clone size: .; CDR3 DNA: TGTGCCAGCTCCCAAGGACAGGGGTGGTCTGGAAACACCATATATTTT; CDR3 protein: CASSQGQGWSGNTIYF
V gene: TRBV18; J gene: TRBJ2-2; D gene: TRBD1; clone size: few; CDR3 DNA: TGTGCCAGCTCACGAGACAGGGAAGGGGAGCTGTTTTTT; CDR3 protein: CASSRDREGELFF
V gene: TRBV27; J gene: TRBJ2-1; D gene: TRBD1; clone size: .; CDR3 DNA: TGTGCCAGCAGTTCCTTAATCGGGACAGGGCAAAATGAGCAGTTCTTC; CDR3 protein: CASSSLIGTGQNEQFF
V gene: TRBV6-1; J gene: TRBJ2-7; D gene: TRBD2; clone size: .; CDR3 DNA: TGTGCCAGCAGATTAACTAGCGATGGGGACGAGCAGTACTTC; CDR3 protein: CASRLTSDGDEQYF
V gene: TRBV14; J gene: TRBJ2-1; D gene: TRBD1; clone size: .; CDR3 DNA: TGTGCCAGCAGCTCCGGGACAGGGTCATTCAATGAGCAGTTCTTC; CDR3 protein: CASSSGTGSFNEQFF
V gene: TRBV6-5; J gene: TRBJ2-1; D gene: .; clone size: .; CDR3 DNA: TGTGCCAGCAGAAGCACCTCCTACAATGAGCAGTTCTTC; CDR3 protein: CASRSTSYNEQFF
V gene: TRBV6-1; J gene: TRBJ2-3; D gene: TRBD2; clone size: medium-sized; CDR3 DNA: TGTGCCAGCAGTGAGCCTAGCGGGAGCGGCACAGATACGCAGTATTTT; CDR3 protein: CASSEPSGSGTDTQYF
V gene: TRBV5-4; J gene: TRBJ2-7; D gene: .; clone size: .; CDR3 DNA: TGTGCCAGCAGCCAGACAGGAAACTCCTACGAGCAGTACTTC; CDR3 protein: CASSQTGNSYEQYF
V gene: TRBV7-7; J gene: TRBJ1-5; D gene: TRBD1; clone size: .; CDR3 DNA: TGTGCCAGCAGCAATACTACAGGGGGTGATCAGCCCCAGCATTTT; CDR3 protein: CASSNTTGGDQPQHF
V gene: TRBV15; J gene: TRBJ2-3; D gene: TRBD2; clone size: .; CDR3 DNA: TGTGCCACCAGCAGAGTGCTAGCGGGAGGCACAGATACGCAGTATTTT; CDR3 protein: CATSRVLAGGTDTQYF
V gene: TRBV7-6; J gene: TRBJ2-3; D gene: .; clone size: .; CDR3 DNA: TGTGCCAGCAGCTTATTACAGGCAGATACGCAGTATTTT; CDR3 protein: CASSLLQADTQYF
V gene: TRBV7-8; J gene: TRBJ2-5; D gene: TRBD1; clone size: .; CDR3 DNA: TGTGCCAGCAGCTTAGCCAGGGGGCGGATCCAAGAGACCCAGTACTTC; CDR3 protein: CASSLARGRIQETQYF
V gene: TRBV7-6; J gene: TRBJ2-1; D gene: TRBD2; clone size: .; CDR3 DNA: TGTGCCAGCAGCTTAGCGTCAGGTCTAGCGGGAGGGCCAGGGAATGAGCAGTTCTTC; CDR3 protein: CASSLASGLAGGPGNEQFF
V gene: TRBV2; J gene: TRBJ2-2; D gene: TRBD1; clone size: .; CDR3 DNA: TGTGCCAGCAGTGCTGCGTACAGGGGCCCCGGGGAGCTGTTTTTT; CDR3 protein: CASSAAYRGPGELFF
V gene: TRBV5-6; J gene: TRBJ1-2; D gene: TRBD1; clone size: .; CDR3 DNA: TGTGCCAGCAGCTTGGGACAGGGTAAGGGCTACACCTTC; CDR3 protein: CASSLGQGKGYTF
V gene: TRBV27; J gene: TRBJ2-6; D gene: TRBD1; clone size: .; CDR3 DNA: TGTGCCAGCAGTCCGTACAGGGGTGAGGCCAACGTCCTGACTTTC; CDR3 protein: CASSPYRGEANVLTF
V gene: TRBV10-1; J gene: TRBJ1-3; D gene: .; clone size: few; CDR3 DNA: TGCGCCAGCAGTGAGGTTCCGGGTGGAAACACCATATATTTT; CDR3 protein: CASSEVPGGNTIYF
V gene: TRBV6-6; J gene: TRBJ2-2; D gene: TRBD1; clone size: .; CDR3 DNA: TGTGCCAGCAGCAAGGGACAGGGGAACACCGGGGAGCTGTTTTTT; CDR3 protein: CASSKGQGNTGELFF
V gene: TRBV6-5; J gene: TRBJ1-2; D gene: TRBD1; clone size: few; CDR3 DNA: TGTGCCAGCAGTTACTCGGCAGGGGGGCTCTATGGCTACACCTTC; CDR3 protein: CASSYSAGGLYGYTF
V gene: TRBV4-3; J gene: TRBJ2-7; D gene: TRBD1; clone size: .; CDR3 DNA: TGCGCCAGCAGCCAAACCACAGGGGGGCCAAGCTCCTACGAGCAGTACTTC; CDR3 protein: CASSQTTGGPSSYEQYF
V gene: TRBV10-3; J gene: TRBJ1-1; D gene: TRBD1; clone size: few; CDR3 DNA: TGTGCCATCAGCCCCGGGACAGGCCGGGGGATGAACACTGAAGCTTTCTTT; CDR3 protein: CAISPGTGRGMNTEAFF
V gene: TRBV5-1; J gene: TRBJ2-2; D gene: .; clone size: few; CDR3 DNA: TGCGCCAGCAGCTTGGAGGGGACCGGGGAGCTGTTTTTT; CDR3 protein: CASSLEGTGELFF
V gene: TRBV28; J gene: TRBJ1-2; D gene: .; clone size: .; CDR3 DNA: TGTGCCAGCAGTACCCTAGGGAGGGGCTATGGCTACACCTTC; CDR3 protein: CASSTLGRGYGYTF
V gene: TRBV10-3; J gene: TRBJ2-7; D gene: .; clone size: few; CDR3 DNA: TGTGCCATCAGTGAGTCTCATTTCTACGAGCAGTACTTC; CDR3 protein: CAISESHFYEQYF
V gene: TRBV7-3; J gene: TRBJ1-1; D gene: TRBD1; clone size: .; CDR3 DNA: TGTGCCAGCAGCGATTCCGGGACAGGGAACACTGAAGCTTTCTTT; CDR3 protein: CASSDSGTGNTEAFF
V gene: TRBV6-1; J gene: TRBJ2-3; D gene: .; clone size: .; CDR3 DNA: TGTGCCAGCAGTGTTGTGGGAGCCGCAGATACGCAGTATTTT; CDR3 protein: CASSVVGAADTQYF
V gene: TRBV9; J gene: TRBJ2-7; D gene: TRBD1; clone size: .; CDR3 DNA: TGTGCCAGCAGCGTGGGCGTCGGGACAGGGATCTCCTACGAGCAGTACTTC; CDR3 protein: CASSVGVGTGISYEQYF
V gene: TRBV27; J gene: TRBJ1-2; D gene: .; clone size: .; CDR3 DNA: TGTGCCAGCAGTTTATATCAGGCAGGCGATTATGGCTACACCTTC; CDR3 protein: CASSLYQAGDYGYTF
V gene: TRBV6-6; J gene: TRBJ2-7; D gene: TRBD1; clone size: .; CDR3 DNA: TGTGCCAGCAGCCCCGGACAGGGGGAGCAGTACTTC; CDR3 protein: CASSPGQGEQYF
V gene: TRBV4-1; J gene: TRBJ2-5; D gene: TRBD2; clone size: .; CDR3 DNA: TGCGCCAGCAGCCAAGATCTTCCTAGCGGGCAAGAGACCCAGTACTTC; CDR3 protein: CASSQDLPSGQETQYF
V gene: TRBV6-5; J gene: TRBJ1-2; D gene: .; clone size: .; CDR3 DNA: TGTGCCAGCAGTTACTCTACACAAGGGGGTTATGGCTACACCTTC; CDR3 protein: CASSYSTQGGYGYTF
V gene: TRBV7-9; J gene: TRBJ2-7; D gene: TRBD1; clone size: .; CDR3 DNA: TGTGCCAGCAGCCACCTCTTTGGGTACCGGGACAGTTCCTACGAGCAGTACTTC; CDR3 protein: CASSHLFGYRDSSYEQYF
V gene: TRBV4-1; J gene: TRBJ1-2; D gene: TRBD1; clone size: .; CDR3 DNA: TGCGCCAGCAGCCCCGGGACAGGGATCGGATATGGCTACACCTTC; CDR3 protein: CASSPGTGIGYGYTF
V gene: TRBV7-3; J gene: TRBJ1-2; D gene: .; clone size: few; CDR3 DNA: TGTGCCAGCAGCTTAGGGCAGGGGAACAATGGCTACACCTTC; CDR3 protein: CASSLGQGNNGYTF
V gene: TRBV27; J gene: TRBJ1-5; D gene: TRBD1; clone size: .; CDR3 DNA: TGTGCCAGCAGTACCACAGGGGGCGCTTCGTGGAATCAGCCCCAGCATTTT; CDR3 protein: CASSTTGGASWNQPQHF
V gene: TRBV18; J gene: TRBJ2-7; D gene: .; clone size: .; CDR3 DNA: TGTGCCAGCTCACCACCGGTAGCTCAAGAGCAGTACTTC; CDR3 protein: CASSPPVAQEQYF
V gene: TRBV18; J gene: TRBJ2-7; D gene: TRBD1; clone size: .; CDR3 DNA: TGTGCCAGCTCACCCGGGACAGGGACCTACGAGCAGTACTTC; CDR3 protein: CASSPGTGTYEQYF
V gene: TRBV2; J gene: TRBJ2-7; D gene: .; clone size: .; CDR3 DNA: TGTGCCAGCTGCGAACAGGGTACCTCCTACGAGCAGTACTTC; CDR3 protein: CASCEQGTSYEQYF